The rows below give T cell receptor beta chains drawn from one sample of a study of technical replicates of blood from a handful of donors. TCRdb's copy holds only in-frame clones and misses some; the assay was immunoSEQ multiplex PCR. This sample carries about 58,000 clones, roughly 91% of them seen once, and the ten largest clones take about 3.9%. Source material: PBMCs. These TCRs come from a human donor in good health. Some clones in this sample may be carry-over from other donors' samples. The CDR3 runs from the conserved cysteine through the conserved F or W. D genes are given only for firm matches. Where a row states a size, it is once, few, many or the class of an expanded clone; other rows omit it.

V gene	clone size	J gene	D gene	CDR3 length	CDR3 DNA	CDR3 protein
TRBV5-4	once	TRBJ2-7	TRBD2	16	TGTGCCAGCAGCTTGAGTAGTAGCGGGAACATCTACGAGCAGTACTTC	CASSLSSSGNIYEQYF
TRBV5-1	NA	TRBJ2-3	NA	14	TGCGCCAGCAGCTCCGGGAAACCCACAGATACGCAGTATTTT	CASSSGKPTDTQYF
TRBV4-3	NA	TRBJ2-2	TRBD1	15	TGCGCCAGCAGCCAAGAGACAGGGGATACCGGGGAGCTGTTTTTT	CASSQETGDTGELFF
TRBV6-5	NA	TRBJ1-1	NA	13	TGTGCCAGCAGTTGGACAGAGAACACTGAAGCTTTCTTT	CASSWTENTEAFF
TRBV5-1	NA	TRBJ2-4	TRBD1	15	TGCGCCAGCAGCTTGGAGGGGGCTCGCAAAAACATTCAGTACTTC	CASSLEGARKNIQYF
TRBV28	NA	TRBJ1-5	TRBD1	16	TGTGCCAGCAGAAACAGGGGATACCGAGAACTTCAGCCCCAGCATTTT	CASRNRGYRELQPQHF
TRBV6-1	NA	TRBJ2-7	NA	15	TGTGCCAGCTACGGGAGTTATGGGGGTACCTACGAGCAGTACTTC	CASYGSYGGTYEQYF
TRBV11-3	NA	TRBJ1-1	NA	13	TGTGCCAGCAGCTTCGGGGGGGGCACTGAAGCTTTCTTT	CASSFGGGTEAFF
TRBV19	NA	TRBJ1-5	NA	14	TGTGCCAGTAGTATCCCACACCTCAATCAGCCCCAGCATTTT	CASSIPHLNQPQHF
TRBV30	NA	TRBJ2-7	NA	14	TGTGCCTGGAAGGCAGGTGGACAAAACTACGAGCAGTACTTC	CAWKAGGQNYEQYF
TRBV4-3	NA	TRBJ2-7	TRBD2	17	TGCGCCAGCAGCCAGGAACGCCTCGGGACTAGCGGGAGCGAGCAGTACTTC	CASSQERLGTSGSEQYF
TRBV21-1	once	TRBJ1-1	NA	15	TGTGCCAGCAGCAAAGCCTCAGAAGTCAACACTGAAGCTTTCTTT	CASSKASEVNTEAFF
TRBV2	NA	TRBJ1-6	NA	13	TGTGCCAGCGGACCGGACGGGGTCTCACCCCTCCACTTT	CASGPDGVSPLHF
TRBV19	NA	TRBJ1-1	NA	13	TGTGCCTCGAGGGTAACATCCTGGACTGAAGCTTTCTTT	CASRVTSWTEAFF
TRBV5-1	NA	TRBJ2-2	NA	15	TGCGCCAGCAGCTTGGATGAAGGGCGGGCCGGGGAGCTGTTTTTT	CASSLDEGRAGELFF
TRBV4-3	few	TRBJ1-2	TRBD1	16	TGCGCCAGCAGCCAAGATCTATTTGACAGGGGCCGCGACTACACCTTC	CASSQDLFDRGRDYTF
TRBV5-1	NA	TRBJ2-5	NA	14	TGCGCCAGCAACGGACTCGGCGTGTATGAGACCCAGTACTTC	CASNGLGVYETQYF
TRBV29-1	NA	TRBJ2-1	NA	15	TGCAGCGTTGCAGGGGCTATAAGCTCCTACAATGAGCAGTTCTTC	CSVAGAISSYNEQFF
TRBV6-1	NA	TRBJ2-7	NA	13	TGTGCCAGCAGTGAAGCGGTACCTCCCGAGGGGTACTTC	CASSEAVPPEGYF
TRBV7-2	NA	TRBJ2-1	TRBD2	16	TGTGCCAGCAGCTTAGTTTTGACTAGCGGGGGCAATGAGCAGTTCTTC	CASSLVLTSGGNEQFF
TRBV2	NA	TRBJ1-2	TRBD1	14	TGTGCCAGCCGCCGACAGGGGGTCGCCTATGGCTACACCTTC	CASRRQGVAYGYTF
TRBV7-6	NA	TRBJ1-6	NA	16	TGTGCCAGCAGCCCAGGGGCCGGACATGCGAATTCACCCCTCCACTTT	CASSPGAGHANSPLHF
TRBV5-1	few	TRBJ2-3	TRBD2	17	TGCGCCAGCAGCCCTGCGACTAGCGGGAGATACACAGATACGCAGTATTTT	CASSPATSGRYTDTQYF
TRBV5-5	NA	TRBJ2-7	NA	16	TGTGCCAGCAGCTTGGCCTTAGGGAGGAGCTCCTACGAGCAGTACTTC	CASSLALGRSSYEQYF